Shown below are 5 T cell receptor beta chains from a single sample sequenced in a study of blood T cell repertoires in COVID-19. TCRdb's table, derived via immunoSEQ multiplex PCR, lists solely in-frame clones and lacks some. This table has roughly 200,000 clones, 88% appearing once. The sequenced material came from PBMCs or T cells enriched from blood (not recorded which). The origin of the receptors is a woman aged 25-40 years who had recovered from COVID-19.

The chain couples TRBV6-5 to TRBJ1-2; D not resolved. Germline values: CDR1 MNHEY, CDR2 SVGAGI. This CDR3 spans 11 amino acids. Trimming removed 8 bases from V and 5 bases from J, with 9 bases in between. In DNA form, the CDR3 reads TGTGCCAGCTTTTCAGGTTATGGCTACACCTTC. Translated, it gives CASFSGYGYTF.

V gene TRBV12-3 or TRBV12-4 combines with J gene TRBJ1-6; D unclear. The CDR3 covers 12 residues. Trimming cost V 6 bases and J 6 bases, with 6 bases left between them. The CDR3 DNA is TGTGCCAGCAGCACAGCTAATTCACCCCTCCACTTT. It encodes CASSTANSPLHF.

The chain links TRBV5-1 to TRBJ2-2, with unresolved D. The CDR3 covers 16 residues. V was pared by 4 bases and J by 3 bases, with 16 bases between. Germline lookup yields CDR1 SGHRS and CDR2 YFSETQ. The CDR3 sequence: CASSGDLSAYTGELFF. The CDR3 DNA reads TGCGCCAGCAGCGGCGACTTGTCTGCCTACACCGGGGAGCTGTTTTTT.

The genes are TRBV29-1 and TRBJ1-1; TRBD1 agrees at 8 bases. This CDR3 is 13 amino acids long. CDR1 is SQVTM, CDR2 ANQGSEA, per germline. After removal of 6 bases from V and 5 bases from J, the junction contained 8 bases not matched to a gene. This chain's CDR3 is CSVRQGPGTEAFF. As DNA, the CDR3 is TGCAGCGTCCGACAGGGGCCGGGGACTGAAGCTTTCTTT. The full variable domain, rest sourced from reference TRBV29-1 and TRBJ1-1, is SAVISQKPSRDICQRGTSLTIQCQVDSQVTMMFWYRQQPGQSLTLIATANQGSEATYESGFVIDKFPISRPNLTFSTLTVSNMSPEDSSIYLCSVRQGPGTEAFFGQGTRLTVV.

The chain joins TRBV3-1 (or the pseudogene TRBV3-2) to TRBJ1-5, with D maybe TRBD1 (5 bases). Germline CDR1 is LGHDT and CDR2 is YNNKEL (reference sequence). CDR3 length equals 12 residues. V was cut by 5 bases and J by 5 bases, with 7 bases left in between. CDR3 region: CASSSQDQPQHF. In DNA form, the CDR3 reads TGTGCCAGCAGCTCACAGGATCAGCCCCAGCATTTT.